This TCR beta chain stems from a study of a mutant IDH1 vaccine in newly diagnosed glioma. The CDR3 spans 17 residues. Per germline, CDR1 SQVTM and CDR2 ANQGSEA. Trimming cost V 6 bases and J 4 bases; bases outside gene matches: 14. As concerns this clone: Its antigen is unidentified.

Time point in this sample: week 23, last vaccination. The study gave 300 ug of mutant IDH1 20-mer peptide per vaccine dose, with topical imiquimod. Each tumor in the donors was a new WHO grade 3 or 4 astrocytoma, IDH1-mutant and ATRX-lost. Data came from immunoSEQ multiplex PCR; TCRdb stores just in-frame clones and leaves some out. This table has about 82,000 clones, roughly 85% appearing once. The starting material was PBMCs, obtained from a glioma patient whose treatment included an IDH1 peptide vaccine. The V call is TRBV29-1, the J call TRBJ2-2; 10 bases line up with TRBD1. This sequence was found in a man aged 25-40 years with glioma. Some clones in this sample may be carry-over from other donors' samples. CDR3 sequence: CSVTLRDRGRSTGELFF. CDR3 DNA: TGCAGCGTCACCCTAAGAGACAGGGGGCGCAGCACCGGGGAGCTGTTTTTT.